This T cell receptor (beta chain) was obtained from a study of T cells expressing NK-cell markers. Findings of the study overall: Roughly six donors showed dominant NKG2C+ clonotypes comprising roughly 1.0-7.0% of their CD8+ T cells.

The CDR3 covers 15 residues. Per the germline V gene, CDR1 is PRHDT and CDR2 is FYEKMQ (reference sequence). On this clonotype: Its target is not known.

TCRdb re-analyzed the 5' RACE reads; it lists each CDR3 protein once, without DNA. The sample holds 200,000 to 300,000 distinct CDR3 sequences. The source is a man aged 18 to 35 in good health. The chain is built from TRBV13 and TRBJ2-5. Material: blood T cells: a sorted CD56 or NKG2C T cell subset, CD4+ or CD8+ T cells, or bulk PBMC T cells (not recorded which). CDR3 region: CASSLIERYQETQYF. The complete variable domain, with remaining parts taken from reference TRBV13 and TRBJ2-5, reads AAGVIQSPRHLIKEKRETATLKCYPIPRHDTVYWYQQGPGQDPQFLISFYEKMQSDKGSIPDRFSAQQFSDYHSELNMSSLELGDSALYFCASSLIERYQETQYFGPGTRLLVL.